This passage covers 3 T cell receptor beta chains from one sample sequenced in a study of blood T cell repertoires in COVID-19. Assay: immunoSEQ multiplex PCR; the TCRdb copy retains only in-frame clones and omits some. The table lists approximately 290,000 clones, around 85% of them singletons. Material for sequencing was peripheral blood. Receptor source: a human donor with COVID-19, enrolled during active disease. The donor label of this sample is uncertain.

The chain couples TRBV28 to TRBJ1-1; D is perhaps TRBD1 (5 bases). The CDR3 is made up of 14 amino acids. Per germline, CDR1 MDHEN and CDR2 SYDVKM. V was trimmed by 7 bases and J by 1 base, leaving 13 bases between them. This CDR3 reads CASTVTGANTEAFF. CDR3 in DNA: TGTGCCAGCACAGTAACAGGAGCGAACACTGAAGCTTTCTTT.

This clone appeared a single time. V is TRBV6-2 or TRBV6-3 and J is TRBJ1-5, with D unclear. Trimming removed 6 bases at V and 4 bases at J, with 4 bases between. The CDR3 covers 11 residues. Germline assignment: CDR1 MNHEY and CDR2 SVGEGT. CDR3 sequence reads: CASSSNQPQHF. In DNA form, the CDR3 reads TGTGCCAGCAGCTCTAATCAGCCCCAGCATTTT.

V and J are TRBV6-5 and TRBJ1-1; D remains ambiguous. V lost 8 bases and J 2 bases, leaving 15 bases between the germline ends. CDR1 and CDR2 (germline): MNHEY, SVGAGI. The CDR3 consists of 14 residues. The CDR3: CASQVETVNTEAFF. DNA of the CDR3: TGTGCCAGCCAGGTTGAGACCGTCAACACTGAAGCTTTCTTT.